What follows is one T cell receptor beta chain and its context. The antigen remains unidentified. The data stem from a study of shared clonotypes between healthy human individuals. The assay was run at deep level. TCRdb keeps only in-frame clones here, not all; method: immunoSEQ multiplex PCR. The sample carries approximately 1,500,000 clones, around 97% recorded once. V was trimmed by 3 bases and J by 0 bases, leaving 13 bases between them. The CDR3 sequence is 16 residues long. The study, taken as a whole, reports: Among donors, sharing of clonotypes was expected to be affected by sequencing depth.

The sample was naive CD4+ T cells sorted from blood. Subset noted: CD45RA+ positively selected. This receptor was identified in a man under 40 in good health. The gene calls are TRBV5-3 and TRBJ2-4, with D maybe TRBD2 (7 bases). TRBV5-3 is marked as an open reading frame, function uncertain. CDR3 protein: CARSSGGLLAKNIQYF. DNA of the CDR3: TGTGCCAGAAGCTCCGGGGGGCTACTAGCCAAAAACATTCAGTACTTC.